This is a list of T cell receptor beta chains from one sample in a study of regulatory T cells in long-lasting Graves disease. TCRdb recomputed calls from the multiplex PCR reads with MiXCR, one row per CDR3 protein. The sample holds 580,000 or so distinct CDR3 sequences; about 15% are singletons and the top ten take around 12%. These data also formed part of another study, on T cells in Graves' hyperthyroidism and ophthalmopathy.

Sample: peripheral blood mononuclear cells (PBMCs), taken at new diagnosis, from a patient treated with antithyroid drugs. These receptors came from a man aged 18 to 30 with Graves disease. Each CDR3 is given with its conserved first and last residue. A D gene is named only where the DNA matches it firmly. Clone size is stated in some rows and not others, as once, few, many or a class when expanded.

>TRBJ1-2|NA|NA|TRBV4-1
CASSQDWRGYTF
TGCGCCAGCAGCCAAGATTGGCGTGGCTACACCTTC
>TRBJ2-5|NA|TRBD1|TRBV11-3
CVSSLGGHSQETQYF
TGTGTCAGCAGCTTAGGGGGCCACAGCCAAGAGACCCAGTACTTC
>TRBJ2-3|NA|NA|TRBV6-5
CASSSFPAADTQYF
TGTGCCAGCAGTTCCTTCCCTGCTGCAGATACGCAGTATTTT
>TRBJ1-2|many|NA|TRBV5-1
CASSLDSYGYTF
TGCGCCAGCAGTCTTGACAGTTATGGCTACACCTTC
>TRBJ1-1|many|TRBD1|TRBV2
CASTGQGKKDTEAFF
TGTGCCAGCACAGGACAGGGGAAGAAGGACACTGAAGCTTTCTTT
>TRBJ2-5|once|TRBD1|TRBV11-2
CASSLGDRKETQYF
TGTGCCAGCAGCTTGGGGGACAGAAAAGAGACCCAGTACTTC
>TRBJ2-7|many|TRBD2|TRBV12-3/TRBV12-4
CASSLTSGYYEQYF
TGTGCCAGCAGTTTAACTAGCGGATACTACGAGCAGTACTTC
>TRBJ2-1|NA|NA|TRBV6-2/TRBV6-3
CASRGRLRDEQFF
TGTGCCAGCAGAGGACGTCTACGGGATGAGCAGTTCTTC
>TRBJ1-5|many|NA|TRBV20-1
CSALGTPNQPQHF
TGCAGTGCTTTAGGGACACCAAATCAGCCCCAGCATTTT
>TRBJ2-6|few|TRBD2|TRBV29-1
CSVAGTTGANVLTF
TGCAGCGTTGCGGGGACTACCGGGGCCAACGTCCTGACTTTC
>TRBJ1-2|few|NA|TRBV7-9
CASSPQRERRIYGYTF
TGTGCCAGCAGCCCACAGCGGGAACGGCGGATCTATGGCTACACCTTC
>TRBJ1-4|NA|TRBD1|TRBV7-9
CASSFDRVYEKLFF
TGTGCCAGCAGCTTCGACAGGGTCTACGAAAAACTGTTTTTT
>TRBJ1-1|NA|NA|TRBV6-2/TRBV6-3
CASSGIRKGERAFF
TGTGCCAGCAGTGGGATACGCAAGGGGGAACGAGCTTTCTTT
>TRBJ2-1|NA|TRBD2|TRBV30
CAWSDTSGRVSYNEQFF
TGTGCCTGGAGTGACACTAGCGGGAGGGTTTCCTACAATGAGCAGTTCTTC
>TRBJ1-1|few|TRBD1|TRBV5-6
CASSSGTGLTEAFF
TGTGCCAGCAGCTCGGGGACAGGGCTCACTGAAGCTTTCTTT
>TRBJ1-1|many|NA|TRBV30
CAWKIGPQLTEAFF
TGTGCCTGGAAAATCGGACCGCAGCTCACTGAAGCTTTCTTT
>TRBJ1-5|many|NA|TRBV27
CASSRNSGGASNQPQHF
TGTGCCAGCAGTCGAAACTCGGGCGGGGCGAGCAATCAGCCCCAGCATTTT
>TRBJ1-5|NA|NA|TRBV6-2/TRBV6-3
CASSYGAGAPQPQHF
TGTGCCAGCAGTTACGGGGCGGGGGCCCCTCAGCCCCAGCATTTT
>TRBJ2-7|many|NA|TRBV6-5
CASSYSARADEQYF
TGTGCCAGCAGTTACTCTGCCAGGGCAGACGAGCAGTACTTC
>TRBJ2-7|many|NA|TRBV5-5
CASNRREASSYEQYF
TGTGCCAGCAACCGGAGAGAGGCTAGCTCCTACGAGCAGTACTTC
>TRBJ1-2|many|TRBD1|TRBV9
CASSGGQLGYTF
TGTGCCAGCAGCGGGGGACAGTTGGGCTACACCTTC
>TRBJ1-1|many|NA|TRBV5-1
CASSLDFNTEAFF
TGCGCCAGCAGCTTGGACTTTAACACTGAAGCTTTCTTT